The clone carrying this T cell receptor (beta chain) was counted a few times. Its target is not known. This sample was taken from a study of tumor-infiltrating lymphocytes in primary liver carcinoma. Study information: All lesions had stage T1-T3 N0M0 and roughly 4 to 10 cm widths. Study-level findings and limits: Blood had a significantly lower top-250-clone fraction than tumors did (p = 0.039).

Both blood RNA, taken from unsorted whole blood, and germline DNA were extracted. Collected before surgery were roughly 4 milliliters of peripheral blood. A constant-region primer primed TCR beta cDNA synthesis from about 0.45 ug of total RNA. Three nested multiplex PCR rounds, a slightly modified ARM-PCR, produced the libraries for TCR beta. TRBV1-TRBV30 forward primers paired with a C-beta reverse primer drove the first two PCR rounds, approximately 11 cycles each. In TCRdb, the multiplex PCR reads were re-called with MiXCR into one record per CDR3 protein. This sample has hundreds of thousands of distinct CDR3 sequences, with about 50% found just once. Trimming removed 5 bases at V and 1 base at J, with 9 bases between. This CDR3 spans 14 amino acids.

The chain carries TRBV12-3 or TRBV12-4 and TRBJ1-5; D uncertain. Sequenced input: peripheral blood. The sequence was obtained from a woman between 25 and 40 years old with primary liver carcinoma and hepatitis B virus infection. The CDR3 is CASSPEGSNQPQHF. As DNA, the CDR3 is TGTGCCAGCAGTCCCGAGGGAAGCAATCAGCCCCAGCATTTT.